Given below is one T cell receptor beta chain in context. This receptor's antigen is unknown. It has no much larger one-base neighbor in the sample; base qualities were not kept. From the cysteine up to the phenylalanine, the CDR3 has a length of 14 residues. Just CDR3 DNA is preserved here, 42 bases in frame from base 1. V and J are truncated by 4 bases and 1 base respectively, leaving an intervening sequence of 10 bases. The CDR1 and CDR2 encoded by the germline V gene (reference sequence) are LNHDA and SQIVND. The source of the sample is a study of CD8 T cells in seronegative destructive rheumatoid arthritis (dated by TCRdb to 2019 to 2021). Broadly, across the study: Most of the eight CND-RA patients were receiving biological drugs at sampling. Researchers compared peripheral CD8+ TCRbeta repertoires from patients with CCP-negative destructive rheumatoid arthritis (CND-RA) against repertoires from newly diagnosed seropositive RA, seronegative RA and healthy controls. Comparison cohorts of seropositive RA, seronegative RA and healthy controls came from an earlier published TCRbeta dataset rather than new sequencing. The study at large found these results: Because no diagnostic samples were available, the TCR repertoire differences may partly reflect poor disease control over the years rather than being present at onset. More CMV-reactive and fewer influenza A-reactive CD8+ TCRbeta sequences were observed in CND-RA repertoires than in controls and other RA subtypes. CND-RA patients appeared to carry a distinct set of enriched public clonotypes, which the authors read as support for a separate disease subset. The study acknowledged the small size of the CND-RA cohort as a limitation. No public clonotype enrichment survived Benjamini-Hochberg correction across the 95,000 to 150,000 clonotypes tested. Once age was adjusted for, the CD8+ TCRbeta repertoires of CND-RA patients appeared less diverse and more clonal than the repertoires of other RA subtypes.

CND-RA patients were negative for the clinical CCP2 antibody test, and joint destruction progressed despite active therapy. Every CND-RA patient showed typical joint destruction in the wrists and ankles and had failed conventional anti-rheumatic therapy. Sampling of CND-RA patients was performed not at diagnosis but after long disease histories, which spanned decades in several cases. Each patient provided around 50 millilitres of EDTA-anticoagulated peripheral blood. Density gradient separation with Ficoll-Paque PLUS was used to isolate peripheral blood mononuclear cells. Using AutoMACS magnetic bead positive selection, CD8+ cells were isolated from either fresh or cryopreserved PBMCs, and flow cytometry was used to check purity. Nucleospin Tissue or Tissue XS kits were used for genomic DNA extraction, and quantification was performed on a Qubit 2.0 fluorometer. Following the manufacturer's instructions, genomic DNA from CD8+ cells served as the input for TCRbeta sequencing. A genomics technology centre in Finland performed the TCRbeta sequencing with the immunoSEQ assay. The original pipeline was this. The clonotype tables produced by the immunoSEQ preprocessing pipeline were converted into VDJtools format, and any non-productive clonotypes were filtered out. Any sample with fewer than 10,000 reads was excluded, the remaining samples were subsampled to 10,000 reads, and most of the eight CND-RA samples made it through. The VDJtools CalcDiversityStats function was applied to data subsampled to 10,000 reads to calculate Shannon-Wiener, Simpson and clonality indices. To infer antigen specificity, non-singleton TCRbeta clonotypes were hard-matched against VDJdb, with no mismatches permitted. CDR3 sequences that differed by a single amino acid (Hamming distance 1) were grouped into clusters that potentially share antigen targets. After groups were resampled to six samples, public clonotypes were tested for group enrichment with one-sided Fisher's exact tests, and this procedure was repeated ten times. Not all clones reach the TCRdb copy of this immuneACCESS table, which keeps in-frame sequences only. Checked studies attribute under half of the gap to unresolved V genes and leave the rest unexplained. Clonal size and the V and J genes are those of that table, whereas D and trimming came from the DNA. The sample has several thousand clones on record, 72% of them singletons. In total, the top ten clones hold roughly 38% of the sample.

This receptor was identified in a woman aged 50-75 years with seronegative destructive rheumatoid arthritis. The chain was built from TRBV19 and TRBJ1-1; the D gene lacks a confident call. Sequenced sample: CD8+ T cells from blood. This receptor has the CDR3 CASSKFDWNTEAFF. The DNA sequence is TGTGCCAGTAGTAAGTTCGACTGGAACACTGAAGCTTTCTTT.